A selection of T cell receptor beta chains follows, all from one sample in a study of T cell responses to AZD1222 COVID-19 vaccine. TCRdb's copy holds only in-frame clones and misses some; the assay was immunoSEQ multiplex PCR. The repertoire holds approximately 190,000 clones, with approximately 93% as singletons. Sequenced material: peripheral blood, taken 28 days after the second AZD1222 dose. Every receptor here comes from an adult who received the AZD1222 COVID-19 vaccine. Each CDR3 is given with its conserved first and last residue. The D gene is left open where the match is weak. A row's size may be missing; if present it is once, few, many or a size class.

cdr3_aa cdr3_nt v_call clone_size j_call d_call
CASSPPGRDGYGYTF TGTGCCAGCTCACCCCCCGGACGGGATGGGTATGGCTACACCTTC TRBV18 . TRBJ1-2 .
CASQEGENSPLHF TGTGCCAGTCAAGAGGGGGAGAATTCACCCCTCCACTTT TRBV15 . TRBJ1-6 .
CASSKLRQGAWGTDTQYF TGTGCCAGCAGTAAACTCCGACAGGGGGCGTGGGGTACAGATACGCAGTATTTT TRBV6-2/TRBV6-3 . TRBJ2-3 TRBD1
CSVEAVYGYTF TGCAGCGTAGAGGCAGTGTATGGCTACACCTTC TRBV29-1 . TRBJ1-2 .
CASSQYRETQYF TGCGCCAGCAGCCAATATCGAGAGACCCAGTACTTC TRBV5-1 . TRBJ2-5 .
CASSVSFSYNEQFF TGTGCCAGCAGCGTATCTTTCAGCTACAATGAGCAGTTCTTC TRBV9 . TRBJ2-1 .
CASSYSNGVTYEQYF TGTGCCAGCAGTTACTCGAACGGCGTTACCTACGAGCAGTACTTC TRBV6-5 . TRBJ2-7 .
CASSERTGKEAYGYTF TGTGCCAGCAGCGAGCGGACAGGGAAGGAGGCCTATGGCTACACCTTC TRBV9 . TRBJ1-2 TRBD1
CASSSGSEAFF TGTGCCAGCTCATCGGGATCTGAAGCTTTCTTT TRBV18 . TRBJ1-1 .
CASIMDRAGETQYF TGTGCCAGCATTATGGACAGGGCGGGAGAGACCCAGTACTTC TRBV2 . TRBJ2-5 TRBD1
CASSPGLLPYEQYF TGTGCCAGCAGCCCGGGACTGCTACCCTACGAGCAGTACTTC TRBV7-9 few TRBJ2-7 .
CASGEGVGSGANVLTF TGTGCCAGCGGAGAAGGGGTAGGCTCTGGGGCCAACGTCCTGACTTTC TRBV27 . TRBJ2-6 .
CASSSRLAGGLGDTQYF TGTGCCAGCAGCTCGAGACTAGCGGGGGGGCTAGGAGATACGCAGTATTTT TRBV7-8 . TRBJ2-3 TRBD2
CASSERQPQHF TGCGCCAGCAGCGAGAGGCAGCCCCAGCATTTT TRBV5-1 . TRBJ1-5 .
CASGKGQGYEQYF TGTGCCAGCGGTAAGGGACAGGGATACGAGCAGTACTTC TRBV7-9 . TRBJ2-7 TRBD1
CASSQKGEGTEAFF TGTGCCAGCAGCCAAAAGGGGGAGGGCACTGAAGCTTTCTTT TRBV3-1/TRBV3-2 . TRBJ1-1 .
CARRRLAETQYF TGTGCCAGGAGGAGGTTGGCGGAGACCCAGTACTTC TRBV21-1 . TRBJ2-5 .
CASSGQGLSYEQYF TGTGCCAGCAGCGGACAGGGGCTCTCCTACGAGCAGTACTTC TRBV7-2 . TRBJ2-7 TRBD1
CASSRSTGAYEQYF TGTGCCAGCTCACGATCGACAGGGGCCTACGAGCAGTACTTC TRBV18 once TRBJ2-7 TRBD1
CSVEEGVSTVGSGANVLTF TGCAGCGTGGAAGAGGGGGTCAGTACAGTTGGATCTGGGGCCAACGTCCTGACTTTC TRBV29-1 . TRBJ2-6 .
CASSINGGGDQPQHF TGTGCCAGCAGTATCAACGGAGGTGGTGATCAGCCCCAGCATTTT TRBV6-5 . TRBJ1-5 .
CASSPYTGELFF TGTGCCAGCAGCCCCTACACCGGGGAGCTGTTTTTT TRBV6-2/TRBV6-3 . TRBJ2-2 .
CASSIGGSDTEAFF TGTGCCAGCAGTATCGGGGGCTCGGACACTGAAGCTTTCTTT TRBV6-5 . TRBJ1-1 .
CASSDRVWSYQPQHF TGTGCCAGCAGTGATAGGGTCTGGAGTTATCAGCCCCAGCATTTT TRBV6-4 . TRBJ1-5 .
CASSPPEGEANVLTF TGTGCCAGCAGTCCGCCGGAGGGGGAGGCCAACGTCCTGACTTTC TRBV6-5 . TRBJ2-6 .
CASSPQGADTEAFF TGTGCCAGCAGCCCACAGGGGGCGGACACTGAAGCTTTCTTT TRBV7-3 once TRBJ1-1 TRBD1
CASSYPSYEQYF TGTGCCAGCAGTTACCCGTCGTACGAGCAGTACTTC TRBV6-5 . TRBJ2-7 .
CASSLVRENSPLHF TGTGCCAGCAGCTTGGTCCGCGAGAATTCACCCCTCCACTTT TRBV5-6 . TRBJ1-6 .
CASRPQVNSPLHF TGTGCCAGTAGACCACAGGTTAATTCACCCCTCCACTTT TRBV2 . TRBJ1-6 .
CASSAREGAYQPQHF TGTGCCAGCAGCGCCCGGGAGGGAGCCTATCAGCCCCAGCATTTT TRBV7-2 once TRBJ1-5 .
CASSHTGVMDQPQHF TGTGCCAGCAGTCATACAGGGGTCATGGATCAGCCCCAGCATTTT TRBV6-5 . TRBJ1-5 TRBD1
CAIRNLGGPEAFF TGTGCCATCAGGAACCTCGGGGGCCCTGAAGCTTTCTTT TRBV10-3 . TRBJ1-1 .
CASSAGTSGAYNEQFF TGTGCCAGCAGCGCCGGGACTAGCGGGGCCTACAATGAGCAGTTCTTC TRBV5-6 . TRBJ2-1 TRBD2
CASSEALYGYTF TGTGCCAGCAGTGAAGCCCTCTATGGCTACACCTTC TRBV6-1 . TRBJ1-2 .
CASSGLGGSGNTIYF TGTGCCAGCAGCGGCCTGGGGGGCTCTGGAAACACCATATATTTT TRBV5-4 . TRBJ1-3 .
CASSLNLRGAWNSEQFF TGCGCCAGCAGCTTGAATCTACGAGGGGCATGGAATTCTGAGCAGTTCTTC TRBV5-1 . TRBJ2-1 .
CASSSPRQPYNEQFF TGTGCCAGCAGCTCACCCCGGCAACCTTACAATGAGCAGTTCTTC TRBV7-9 . TRBJ2-1 .
CASSQDRRSSYEQYF TGTGCCAGCAGCCAGGACAGGAGGAGCTCCTACGAGCAGTACTTC TRBV4-2 once TRBJ2-7 TRBD1
CASSRDRYRYTF TGTGCCAGTAGTAGGGACCGGTATCGCTACACCTTC TRBV19 . TRBJ1-2 .
CASSQDSRASGNTIYF TGCGCCAGCAGCCAAGACAGCCGGGCCTCTGGAAACACCATATATTTT TRBV4-3 few TRBJ1-3 .
CASSTTSGSSYNEQFF TGTGCCAGCAGCACTACTAGCGGTAGCTCCTACAATGAGCAGTTCTTC TRBV3-1/TRBV3-2 . TRBJ2-1 TRBD2
CASSLVITDTQYF TGTGCCAGCAGCTTAGTTATCACAGATACGCAGTATTTT TRBV7-9 . TRBJ2-3 .
CASSLEGNTEAFF TGCGCCAGCAGCTTGGAAGGGAACACTGAAGCTTTCTTT TRBV5-1 few TRBJ1-1 .
CASLGGGQSNQPQHF TGTGCCAGCCTCGGGGGAGGGCAGAGCAATCAGCCCCAGCATTTT TRBV28 once TRBJ1-5 .
CASSLVTTNEKLFF TGTGCCAGCAGCTTAGTGACAACTAATGAAAAACTGTTTTTT TRBV7-9 . TRBJ1-4 .
CAWSPRGGRSEQYF TGTGCCTGGAGTCCTCGGGGAGGGAGGAGCGAGCAGTACTTC TRBV30 . TRBJ2-7 TRBD2
CASRRPRQTGDPWSGNTIYF TGTGCCAGTAGACGCCCCCGACAGACAGGGGACCCCTGGTCGGGAAACACCATATATTTT TRBV19 . TRBJ1-3 TRBD1
CASSQGTVPTGELFF TGCGCCAGCAGCCAAGGGACGGTGCCGACCGGGGAGCTGTTTTTT TRBV4-3 . TRBJ2-2 .